A selection of T cell receptor beta chains follows, all from one sample in a study of cytomegalovirus exposure and HLA in healthy donors. Measured with immunoSEQ multiplex PCR; TCRdb has only the in-frame clones, and not every one. The sample shows tens of thousands of clones, around 79% of them seen only once. Material for sequencing was PBMCs. The receptors come from a man between 18 and 35 years old in good health and CMV-seropositive. The CDR3 runs from the conserved cysteine through the conserved F or W. The order of the fields is J gene, clone size, V gene, D gene, CDR3 DNA, CDR3 protein. The D gene is left open where the match is weak. Only part of the rows carry a size: once, few, many, or a class if the clone is expanded.

TRBJ2-3,NA,TRBV7-9,TRBD2,TGTGCCAGCAGCTTCCCGGGACCCCCTGGCGGGAGTGGTTTT,CASSFPGPPGGSGF
TRBJ2-2,few,TRBV10-2,TRBD2,TGCGCCAGCAAGATGGGAGGGCCGGTCACCGGGGAGCTGTTTTTT,CASKMGGPVTGELFF
TRBJ2-7,NA,TRBV5-1,NA,TGCGCCAGCAGCTTGGAACCAGGGGGGGAGCAGTACTTC,CASSLEPGGEQYF
TRBJ1-1,NA,TRBV28,NA,TGTGCCAGCAGAAAAGGGGGAAATGAAGCTTTCTTT,CASRKGGNEAFF
TRBJ2-1,NA,TRBV4-1,TRBD1,TGCGCCAGCAGCTACGACAGGGGCGAGCAGTTCTTC,CASSYDRGEQFF
TRBJ1-5,NA,TRBV6-1,NA,TGTGCCAGCATTCGCGGCCACAATCAGCCCCAGCATTTT,CASIRGHNQPQHF
TRBJ1-3,NA,TRBV29-1,NA,TGCAGCGTTGTGTCCGAGTCCTACACCATATATTTT,CSVVSESYTIYF
TRBJ1-1,NA,TRBV5-1,NA,TGCGCCAGCAGCTTGGGAACAGGGTTGTATAACGACTTT,CASSLGTGLYNDF
TRBJ2-7,NA,TRBV7-9,TRBD1,TGTGCCAGCAGCCAGCGGGACAGGGCTTACGAGCAGTACTTC,CASSQRDRAYEQYF
TRBJ1-1,NA,TRBV27,NA,TGTGCCAGCAGTTTGAGCTGGAGCACTGAAGCTTTCTTT,CASSLSWSTEAFF
TRBJ2-7,few,TRBV6-1,TRBD1,TGTGCCAGCAATGGGGGACAGGGTAGGAACGAGCAGTACTTC,CASNGGQGRNEQYF